This T cell receptor (beta chain) was found in a study of blood T cell repertoires in COVID-19. The CDR3 is made up of 11 amino acids. CDR1 and CDR2 (germline): DFQATT, SNEGSKA (reference sequence). Trimming took 5 bases from V and 6 from J, leaving 9 bases between them. Produced via immunoSEQ multiplex PCR; TCRdb's table is partial and in-frame only. The profile shows around 270,000 clones, roughly 84% of them singletons. The TCR was taken from a woman aged 40 to 55 who had recovered from COVID-19. The genes are TRBV20-1 and TRBJ2-3; D remains unclear. The sample comprised peripheral blood. The CDR3 nucleotides read TGCAGTGCTTCCGACGGGGATACGCAGTATTTT. Protein: CSASDGDTQYF.